A single sample gave rise to the 21 T cell receptor beta chains below, sequenced in a study of response to subunit inactivated influenza vaccine. From the RT-PCR reads, TCRdb called clonotypes with MiXCR, one entry per CDR3 protein. Of about 570,000 distinct CDR3 sequences in the sample, approximately 12% are singletons; the top ten hold 10%. The sample consisted of PBMCs from blood, taken on the day of vaccination. The receptors here all came from a man in his fifties who received an inactivated influenza vaccine.

This clonotype was found a few times. The chain joins TRBV12-3 or TRBV12-4 to TRBJ2-5; maybe TRBD2 (5 bases). There are 13 residues in the CDR3. V dropped 1 base and J dropped 9 bases, with 12 bases sitting between them. CDR3: CASSLVGAEAQYF. For the CDR3, the DNA is TGTGCCAGCAGTTTAGTCGGAGCGGAAGCCCAGTACTTC.

This clonotype appeared a few times. V usage is TRBV7-2 and J usage is TRBJ1-5; 7 bases line up with TRBD1. Per the germline V gene, CDR1 is SGHTA and CDR2 is FQGNSA. J was trimmed by 4 bases and V by 2 bases; bases with no gene match: 5. The CDR3 sequence is 15 residues long. The CDR3 region has the DNA TGTGCCAGCAGCTTAATTGCAGGGGGGAATCAGCCCCAGCATTTT. Encoded protein: CASSLIAGGNQPQHF. Supplemented by reference TRBV7-2 and TRBJ1-5, the full variable domain reads GAGVSQSPSNKVTEKGKDVELRCDPISGHTALYWYRQSLGQGLEFLIYFQGNSAPDKSGLPSDRFSAERTGGSVSTLTIQRTQQEDSAVYLCASSLIAGGNQPQHFGDGTRLSIL.

This clonotype was seen a handful of times. The chain employs TRBV28 and TRBJ2-7; 11 bases are shared with TRBD2. With 5 bases clipped from V and 2 bases from J, the junction kept 2 bases outside the gene matches. The CDR3 extends over 14 amino acids. Germline V CDR1 and CDR2: MDHEN, SYDVKM. CDR3 DNA sequence: TGTGCCAGCAGTACTAGCGGGGGCCCCTACGAGCAGTACTTC. Protein sequence: CASSTSGGPYEQYF.

The chain links TRBV24-1 to TRBJ1-2; D call uncertain. This CDR3 contains 14 residues. V lost 4 bases and J lost 8, with 16 bases in between. Germline V CDR1 and CDR2: KGHDR, SFDVKD. This CDR3 is CATSDSRTDEGYTF. The CDR3 region has the DNA TGTGCCACCAGTGACTCAAGGACGGACGAGGGCTACACCTTC.

This clonotype was counted only a few times. The chain carries TRBV13 and TRBJ1-1, with 9 bases fitting TRBD1. Germline loops: CDR1 PRHDT, CDR2 FYEKMQ (reference sequence). After removal of 5 bases from V and 1 base from J, the junction contained 5 bases not matched to a gene. This CDR3 comprises 15 residues. The CDR3: CASSAGTGSNTEAFF. CDR3 coding DNA: TGTGCCAGCAGCGCTGGGACAGGGTCGAACACTGAAGCTTTCTTT.

This clonotype was recorded a few times. The chain employs TRBV6-2 or TRBV6-3 and TRBJ2-7, with 10 bases identical to TRBD1. The trim removed 7 bases at V and 4 bases at J, leaving 10 bases unmatched. Germline V gene data show CDR1 as MNHEY and CDR2 as SVGEGT. The CDR3 is made up of 15 amino acids. Here the CDR3 DNA reads TGTGCCAGCACCCGCCCCGGACAGGGGGTTTACGAGCAGTACTTC. Its translation: CASTRPGQGVYEQYF.

The chain is built from TRBV12-3 or TRBV12-4 and TRBJ2-3; 11 nucleotides match TRBD2. V shed 6 bases and J 0 bases; nucleotides not matched to a gene: 5. The length of the CDR3 is 16 residues. CDR3 coding DNA: TGTGCCAGCAGAGTGACTAGCGGGGTTAGCACAGATACGCAGTATTTT. It yields the protein CASRVTSGVSTDTQYF.

The CDR3 nucleotides are TGTGCCAGCAGCTTGGCCGGCAGTCGGTGGACCCAGTACTTC. This codes for CASSLAGSRWTQYF. This chain links TRBV5-6 with TRBJ2-5; no firm D call. CDR3 length: 14 amino acids. V lost 0 bases, J lost 7 bases, and 13 bases lay in between. Germline values: CDR1 SGHDT, CDR2 YYEEEE.

The chain has TRBV29-1 and TRBJ2-5; D is unclear. The CDR3 sequence is 13 residues long. V was pared by 6 bases and J by 1 base, with 12 bases between. The germline gives CDR1 SQVTM, CDR2 ANQGSEA. CDR3 coding DNA: TGCAGCGTCTCGACTGTCCCCCAAGAGACCCAGTACTTC. Translating gives CSVSTVPQETQYF.

The chain joins TRBV12-3 or TRBV12-4 to TRBJ2-5, with D tentatively TRBD1 (6 bases). The CDR3 spans 14 residues. Trimming removed 5 bases from V and 2 bases from J, with 12 bases in between. The CDR3 is CASSGEQGQETQYF. In DNA, the CDR3 is TGTGCCAGCAGTGGGGAACAGGGACAAGAGACCCAGTACTTC.

This clonotype was detected only a few times. The rearrangement uses TRBV5-1 and TRBJ2-1; D gene unclear. V was clipped by 0 bases and J by 8 bases, with 9 bases between them. The germline gives CDR1 SGHRS, CDR2 YFSETQ. This CDR3 spans 13 amino acids. This CDR3 reads CASSLVHRDEQFF. In DNA, the CDR3 is TGCGCCAGCAGCTTGGTGCATAGGGATGAGCAGTTCTTC.

This sequence joins TRBV20-1 and TRBJ2-1; D gene uncertain. V dropped 6 bases and J dropped 8 bases, with 14 bases sitting between them. Germline CDR1 reads DFQATT; CDR2 reads SNEGSKA (reference sequence). This CDR3 is built from 12 residues. The CDR3 region has the DNA TGCAGTGCCCTGGCTAACAAACATGAGCAGTTCTTC. Translation: CSALANKHEQFF.

This clonotype has a handful of counts. This chain joins TRBV6-2 or TRBV6-3 and TRBJ1-2; D is possibly TRBD1 (5 bases). The CDR3 extends over 14 amino acids. CDR1 MNHEY and CDR2 SVGEGT come from the germline V gene. V gave up 6 bases and J gave up 3 bases, with 14 bases separating them. The DNA of the CDR3 is TGTGCCAGCAGAGTGTCCGGGACTCACTATGGCTACACCTTC. Protein product: CASRVSGTHYGYTF.

This chain links TRBV20-1 with TRBJ1-2; the match to TRBD1 covers 10 bases. The germline V gene has CDR1 DFQATT and CDR2 SNEGSKA (reference sequence). This CDR3 has 14 residues. V lost 6 bases to trimming and J lost 8 bases; unmatched junction nucleotides: 12. DNA for the CDR3: TGCAGTGCCCCGAAGGACAGGGGGTCGGAGGGCTACACCTTC. This codes for CSAPKDRGSEGYTF.

This chain links TRBV6-1 with TRBJ2-3; TRBD2 agrees at 7 bases. This CDR3 region has 14 residues. With 6 bases clipped from V and 1 base from J, the junction kept 4 bases outside the gene matches. From germline, CDR1 is MNHNS and CDR2 SASEGT. CDR3 DNA sequence: TGTGCCAGCAGAGTGAGCGGGGGCACAGATACGCAGTATTTT. Translated, it gives CASRVSGGTDTQYF.

This clonotype was detected only a few times. The chain has TRBV11-2 and TRBJ2-1, with 10 positions matching TRBD2. Trimming cost V 4 bases and J 5 bases; bases outside gene matches: 14. The CDR3 loop spans 18 amino acids. Per germline, CDR1 SGHAT and CDR2 FQNNGV. In DNA, the CDR3 is TGTGCCAGCAGCTCGCAAACACTAGCGGGGACCCTACACAATGAGCAGTTCTTC. Amino acids: CASSSQTLAGTLHNEQFF.

The table lists this clonotype with a few counts. The V call is TRBV25-1, the J call TRBJ2-1, with 9 bases matching TRBD2. The trim removed 2 bases at V and 5 bases at J, leaving 10 bases unmatched. This CDR3 contains 17 residues. Germline V gene lookup returns CDR1 MGHDK and CDR2 SYGVNS. The CDR3 region has the DNA TGTGCCAGCAGTGAAAGGGCTAGCGGGATCATCCACAATGAGCAGTTCTTC. Encoded protein: CASSERASGIIHNEQFF.

This clonotype was seen more than once but under ten times. The chain joins TRBV20-1 to TRBJ2-1; TRBD2 agrees at 11 bases. CDR1 DFQATT and CDR2 SNEGSKA come from the germline V gene (reference sequence). The length of the CDR3 is 18 residues. The V and J ends lost 0 bases and 1 base, in that order; junction bases with no gene match: 8. This CDR3 reads CSARDVTSGGSSYNEQFF. Here the CDR3 DNA reads TGCAGTGCTAGAGATGTAACTAGCGGGGGTTCATCCTACAATGAGCAGTTCTTC.

This clonotype was seen many times. This chain uses TRBV3-1 with TRBJ2-7, with D perhaps being TRBD1 or TRBD2 (5 bases each). V lost 5 bases, J lost 0 bases, and 11 bases lay in between. CDR1 LGHDT and CDR2 YNNKEL come from the germline V gene (reference sequence). The CDR3 contains 14 residues. CDR3 sequence reads: CASSGGAISYEQYF. As DNA, the CDR3 is TGTGCCAGCAGCGGGGGAGCGATCTCCTACGAGCAGTACTTC.

The chain carries TRBV2 and TRBJ2-4; 10 bases map to TRBD2. This CDR3 has 17 amino acids. CDR1 SNHLY and CDR2 FYNNEI come from the germline V gene. Trimming removed 7 bases from V and 3 bases from J; junction bases left unmatched: 12. The CDR3 loop is CASMSASGRLGKNIQYF. In DNA form, the CDR3 reads TGTGCCAGCATGTCGGCTAGCGGGAGACTAGGCAAAAACATTCAGTACTTC.

The gene calls are TRBV7-9 and TRBJ2-3; 12 nucleotides align to TRBD2. This CDR3 is 14 amino acids long. V trimming: 8 bases; J trimming: 4 bases; junction bases outside the gene matches: 4. The germline gives CDR1 SEHNR, CDR2 FQNEAQ (reference sequence). CDR3 protein: CASRLAGVADTQYF. The CDR3 DNA reads TGTGCCAGCCGACTAGCGGGAGTTGCAGATACGCAGTATTTT.